This T cell receptor beta chain was documented in a study of T cells in Graves' hyperthyroidism and ophthalmopathy. Regarding the study as a whole: Blood held most thyroid clonotypes expanded above 0.001 frequency. Ophthalmopathy was separated from stable hyperthyroidism by a 13 V-J model.

Comment on this clonotype: Its antigen is unknown.

RNA transcripts gave rise to amplified TCR beta CDR3 regions. When the TCR CDR3 underwent first-round RT-PCR, the HTBI primer set was used. MiXCR, applied by TCRdb to the multiplex PCR reads, yields one record per CDR3 protein. The sample lists 650,000 to 800,000 distinct CDR3 sequences; 45% were seen once. Germline CDR1 and CDR2: DFQATT and SNEGSKA (reference sequence). Trimming at V came to 4 bases and at J to 0 bases, leaving 7 bases not matched to a gene. CDR3 length: 15 residues. This TCR was sampled from an adult man with Graves' disease, either hyperthyroidism or ophthalmopathy (not recorded which). Sequencing was done on a sample of peripheral blood or thyroid tissue (not recorded which). The gene calls are TRBV20-1 and TRBJ2-5, with 8 bases lining up with TRBD2. In DNA, the CDR3 is TGCAGTGCTAAGGACGGGGGGGGTTACCAAGAGACCCAGTACTTC. Translating it yields CSAKDGGGYQETQYF.